This TCR beta chain stems from a study of T cells in Graves' hyperthyroidism and ophthalmopathy. General observations from the study: Most clonotypes expanded in thyroid above 0.001 were likewise present in blood.

Amplification targeted TCR beta CDR3 regions from RNA transcripts. First-round RT-PCR targeting the TCR CDR3 was performed with the HTBI primer set. Each CDR3 protein gets one entry after TCRdb re-called the multiplex PCR reads with MiXCR. Among some 440,000 distinct CDR3 sequences, 15% to 18% were seen once, and the ten largest hold roughly 7.4%. This clonotype has a count of ten or more. Its specificity is unknown. Uncontrolled infection, other autoimmune disease, pregnancy or lactation barred patients from enrollment. Extraction of PBMCs used approximately 10 ml of fresh peripheral blood. The CDR3 is made up of 16 amino acids. V shed 0 bases and J shed 6 bases, with 17 bases lying between them. Germline CDR1 is LGHDT and CDR2 is YNNKEL (reference sequence).

This chain links TRBV3-1 with TRBJ1-2; perhaps TRBD1 as D (6 bases). Sequencing input: blood. The sequence was collected from a woman between 18 and 29 years old with Graves' hyperthyroidism. The chain's CDR3 is CASSQEGDRPTNGYTF. DNA of the CDR3: TGTGCCAGCAGCCAAGAAGGAGACAGGCCGACTAATGGCTACACCTTC.